A selection of T cell receptor beta chains follows, all from one sample in a study of blood T cell repertoires in COVID-19. TCRdb keeps only in-frame clones here, not all; method: immunoSEQ multiplex PCR. The sample shows about 180,000 clones, approximately 90% of them seen only once. The sample consisted of peripheral blood. These receptors all stem from a young woman with active or convalescent COVID-19. CDR3s leave out the opening cysteine and the closing phenylalanine or tryptophan. A D gene is named only where the DNA matches it firmly.

J | D | V | length | CDR3
TRBJ1-1 | - | TRBV12-3/TRBV12-4 | 11 | ASRLTSGTEAF
TRBJ1-4 | TRBD1 | TRBV27 | 12 | ASRRTGAYEKLF
TRBJ2-2 | TRBD1 | TRBV5-8 | 14 | ASRPGQGSNTGELF
TRBJ1-1 | - | TRBV18 | 12 | ASSPAEGGTEAF
TRBJ2-3 | - | TRBV6-5 | 10 | ASRPYGDTQY
TRBJ2-5 | TRBD1 | TRBV13 | 12 | ASSLWDREETQY
TRBJ2-7 | - | TRBV3-1/TRBV3-2 | 11 | ASSRYGSGEQY
TRBJ2-1 | TRBD2 | TRBV10-3 | 14 | AISVEVLAGGGGQF
TRBJ2-3 | - | TRBV7-9 | 15 | ASSPPLARQVEDTQY
TRBJ1-6 | - | TRBV27 | 14 | ASSFAGLSYNSPLH
TRBJ2-3 | TRBD2 | TRBV3-1/TRBV3-2 | 15 | ASSPRLAGESTDTQY
TRBJ1-2 | - | TRBV11-2 | 11 | ASSHRADYGYT
TRBJ1-1 | TRBD1 | TRBV5-5 | 14 | ASSFTGTGFLTEAF
TRBJ1-1 | - | TRBV2 | 11 | ATSYSPWTEAF
TRBJ1-5 | - | TRBV25-1 | 12 | ASSDPGSNQPQH
TRBJ1-6 | - | TRBV7-9 | 13 | ASSLGDTHNSPLH
TRBJ1-5 | - | TRBV19 | 12 | ASSKPGFLQPQH
TRBJ2-7 | TRBD1 | TRBV18 | 12 | ASSPGTGMLEQY
TRBJ2-1 | TRBD2 | TRBV5-1 | 14 | ASSLRTSGRTNEQF
TRBJ1-5 | - | TRBV21-1 | 14 | ASSKLDREGDQPQH
TRBJ2-7 | - | TRBV19 | 11 | ASSIVPDYEQY
TRBJ1-5 | TRBD1 | TRBV6-5 | 14 | ASSLQGELSNQPQH
TRBJ2-2 | TRBD2 | TRBV4-2 | 15 | ASSQALAGGNTGELF
TRBJ1-3 | TRBD1 | TRBV28 | 14 | ASSPLVGQGGNTIY
TRBJ2-3 | TRBD1 | TRBV2 | 13 | ASSPQGPGKNTQY
TRBJ2-5 | - | TRBV27 | 13 | ASTPFLGVKETQY
TRBJ1-2 | TRBD1 | TRBV2 | 14 | ASSAVQTGRDYGYT
TRBJ1-4 | - | TRBV5-1 | 12 | ASSTRGMNEKLF
TRBJ1-4 | - | TRBV9 | 13 | ASSVGQGTNEKLF
TRBJ2-3 | - | TRBV27 | 13 | ASSFSYPRTDTQY
TRBJ1-6 | TRBD1 | TRBV28 | 13 | ASRRQGVGNSPLH
TRBJ1-3 | - | TRBV6-5 | 14 | ASSSPAVASGNTIY
TRBJ1-1 | TRBD1 | TRBV15 | 12 | ATSRDRGTGVSR
TRBJ2-1 | - | TRBV7-9 | 14 | ASSLFPSPRLNEQF
TRBJ2-1 | - | TRBV5-1 | 10 | ASSWAGYEQF
TRBJ1-1 | TRBD1 | TRBV7-9 | 11 | ASSSGQGRGAF
TRBJ1-1 | - | TRBV12-3/TRBV12-4 | 9 | ASRMTDEAF
TRBJ1-1 | - | TRBV5-4 | 11 | ASSRSGETEAF
TRBJ1-1 | - | TRBV15 | 11 | ATSRQGNTEAF
TRBJ2-5 | TRBD2 | TRBV11-2 | 14 | ASSYGLAGAQETQY
TRBJ1-2 | TRBD1 | TRBV19 | 13 | ASSIPGTASYGYT
TRBJ1-2 | - | TRBV5-6 | 14 | ASRNLTVGLFYGYT
TRBJ2-5 | TRBD2 | TRBV6-2/TRBV6-3 | 15 | ASSYPFGSGTQETQY
TRBJ2-1 | - | TRBV11-2 | 15 | ASSLGRAASSYNEQF
TRBJ2-7 | - | TRBV19 | 12 | ASSIVGRGYEQY
TRBJ2-5 | TRBD2 | TRBV27 | 14 | ASSLSASGSRQTQY
TRBJ1-1 | - | TRBV5-1 | 12 | ASSLAGGNTEAF
TRBJ1-1 | - | TRBV18 | 13 | ASSRLPARDTEAF
TRBJ1-1 | TRBD1 | TRBV5-6 | 15 | ASSLDRGREMNTEAF
TRBJ1-5 | TRBD1 | TRBV28 | 13 | ASSFSGQKFTPQH
TRBJ1-4 | - | TRBV24-1 | 11 | ATSDYTGQKLF
TRBJ1-2 | - | TRBV12-3/TRBV12-4 | 10 | ASRTGRDGYT
TRBJ2-1 | TRBD1 | TRBV19 | 12 | ASSRDRGDNEQF